The 4 T cell receptor beta chains presented below share a single source sample, sequenced in a study of memory CD4+ T cells and cytomegalovirus serostatus. Single viable CD3+CD4+CD8-CD45RO+ cells were sorted as the memory CD4+ T cells. Sequenced by immunoSEQ multiplex PCR; TCRdb stores in-frame clones only, minus some. The sample carries approximately 49,000 clones, under 85% recorded once. The sequencing sample was made of memory CD4+ T cells from blood. Every receptor here comes from an adult in good health and CMV-seronegative.

The chain carries TRBV13 and TRBJ2-7; no firm D call. CDR1 PRHDT and CDR2 FYEKMQ come from the germline V gene (reference sequence). The CDR3 runs 12 residues. The V gene lost 0 bases and the J gene lost 3 bases, with 3 bases spanning the gap. In DNA, the CDR3 is TGTGCCAGCAGCTTAGGAGTCTACGAGCAGTACTTC. This gives the protein CASSLGVYEQYF. Full variable domain (outside the CDR3, taken from reference TRBV13 and TRBJ2-7): AAGVIQSPRHLIKEKRETATLKCYPIPRHDTVYWYQQGPGQDPQFLISFYEKMQSDKGSIPDRFSAQQFSDYHSELNMSSLELGDSALYFCASSLGVYEQYFGPGTRLTVT.

The genes are TRBV7-2 and TRBJ2-3, with a tentative D call TRBD1 (6 bases). The CDR3 consists of 16 residues. In germline, CDR1 is SGHTA, CDR2 FQGNSA. Trimming cost V 5 bases and J 3 bases, with 18 bases left between them. CDR3 in DNA: TGTGCCAGCAGCCATCCCCTACAGGGAAGGACAGATACGCAGTATTTT. Translated: CASSHPLQGRTDTQYF.

This chain links TRBV5-1 with TRBJ1-4, with 9 nucleotides matching TRBD1. This CDR3 spans 16 amino acids. Germline lookup yields CDR1 SGHRS and CDR2 YFSETQ. J lost 8 bases, V lost 0 bases, and 8 bases had no gene match. CDR3: CASSLDPGTGMEKLFF. For the CDR3, the DNA is TGCGCCAGCAGCTTGGACCCCGGGACAGGGATGGAAAAACTGTTTTTT.

This chain connects TRBV7-8 to TRBJ1-4, with 7 positions matching TRBD1. V shed 1 base, J shed 7 bases, and the junction held 9 bases outside the gene matches. CDR1 and CDR2 (germline): SGHVS, FQNEAQ. The CDR3 length is 16 residues. CDR3 in DNA: TGTGCCAGCAGCTTAGTAGGGACAGAGGAAACTGAAAAACTGTTTTTT. It encodes CASSLVGTEETEKLFF. Variable domain in full (rest from reference TRBV7-8 and TRBJ1-4): GAGVSQSPRYKVAKRGQDVALRCDPISGHVSLFWYQQALGQGPEFLTYFQNEAQLDKSGLPSDRFFAERPEGSVSTLKIQRTQQEDSAVYLCASSLVGTEETEKLFFGSGTQLSVL.